The 25 T cell receptor beta chains listed next were all sequenced from one sample in a study of somatic mutations in cytotoxic T cells in rheumatoid arthritis. The method was immunoSEQ multiplex PCR; TCRdb's version includes in-frame clones alone and lacks a portion of them. The profile shows roughly 4,500 clones, about four fifths of them singletons. Sequenced material: CD8+ T cells sorted from blood. The receptor source for this set is a woman aged 55-70 years with rheumatoid arthritis.

This clone is categorized as large (0.1 to 1%). Within the sample, other DNA sequences also encode this same CDR3. This chain connects TRBV7-8 to TRBJ2-7, with 9 bases aligning to TRBD1. Germline CDR1 SGHVS, CDR2 FQNEAQ. The CDR3 covers 15 residues. V trimming: 5 bases; J trimming: 1 base; junction bases outside the gene matches: 6. The CDR3 nucleotides are TGTGCCAGCAGCAGAGGACAGGGGCCGTCCTACGAGCAGTACTTC. This encodes CASSRGQGPSYEQYF.

This chain links TRBV9 with TRBJ2-3; D unclear. This CDR3 spans 13 amino acids. Trimming removed 0 bases at V and 15 bases at J, with 17 bases between. Looked up from germline, CDR1 is SGDLS and CDR2 is YYNGEE. The CDR3 loop reads CASSVANVNSPYF. Written as DNA, the CDR3 is TGTGCCAGCAGCGTAGCGAACGTAAACTCCCCATATTTT.

The genes are TRBV7-8 and TRBJ2-6; D ambiguous. Germline V gene lookup returns CDR1 SGHVS and CDR2 FQNEAQ. The CDR3 runs to 14 residues. The ends were cut back, 1 base at V and 2 bases at J, with 3 bases in the middle. CDR3 DNA: TGTGCCAGCAGCTTAGGAGCTGGGGCCAACGTCCTGACTTTC. Protein product: CASSLGAGANVLTF. Combining the CDR3 with reference TRBV7-8 and TRBJ2-6 gives the whole variable domain GAGVSQSPRYKVAKRGQDVALRCDPISGHVSLFWYQQALGQGPEFLTYFQNEAQLDKSGLPSDRFFAERPEGSVSTLKIQRTQQEDSAVYLCASSLGAGANVLTFGAGSRLTVL.

The genes are TRBV4-1 and TRBJ2-2, with 7 bases fitting TRBD2. Trimming removed 0 bases from V and 5 bases from J; junction bases left unmatched: 3. Germline CDR1 MGHRA, CDR2 YSYEKL. The CDR3 loop spans 15 amino acids. The CDR3 DNA reads TGCGCCAGCAGCCAAGAGGGGACTATGACCGGGGAGCTGTTTTTT. Translated: CASSQEGTMTGELFF.

The chain employs TRBV11-2 and TRBJ2-7; the match to TRBD2 covers 10 bases. Germline trimming cut 5 bases from V and 3 bases from J; bases unmatched to any gene: 4. The CDR3 consists of 14 residues. Germline CDR1 SGHAT, CDR2 FQNNGV. CDR3 nucleotide sequence: TGTGCCAGCAGCCGGACTAGCGGTTTCTACGAGCAGTACTTC. Protein: CASSRTSGFYEQYF.

This clone occurred once. The J gene is TRBJ2-2, the V gene TRBV28; TRBD2 aligns across 12 bases. The V gene end was trimmed by 8 bases and the J gene end by 4 bases; junction bases not matched to a gene: 5. Germline V CDR1 and CDR2: MDHEN, SYDVKM. The CDR3 runs 15 residues. For the CDR3, the DNA is TGTGCCAGCCGCCTGACTAGCGGGGGCACCGGGGAGCTGTTTTTT. Its translation is CASRLTSGGTGELFF. Filled out from reference TRBV28 and TRBJ2-2, the complete variable domain reads DVKVTQSSRYLVKRTGEKVFLECVQDMDHENMFWYRQDPGLGLRLIYFSYDVKMKEKGDIPEGYSVSREKKERFSLILESASTNQTSMYLCASRLTSGGTGELFFGEGSRLTVL.

The J gene is TRBJ2-2, the V gene TRBV9, with TRBD2 matching 10 bases. This CDR3 has 18 residues. Germline values: CDR1 SGDLS, CDR2 YYNGEE. J lost 0 bases, V lost 4 bases, and 9 bases had no gene match. Here the CDR3 DNA reads TGTGCCAGCAGCTCCCCTAGCGGGGGAGAGACGAACACCGGGGAGCTGTTTTTT. Encoded protein: CASSSPSGGETNTGELFF.

This clone was seen once. The chain couples TRBV5-1 to TRBJ2-7, with TRBD1 matching 7 bases. Germline V gene data show CDR1 as SGHRS and CDR2 as YFSETQ. This CDR3 is 14 amino acids long. The trim removed 1 base at V and 2 bases at J, leaving 3 bases unmatched. The CDR3 region is CASSLRGQPYEQYV. CDR3 nucleotide sequence: TGCGCCAGCAGCTTGAGGGGACAGCCCTACGAGCAGTACGTC.

This chain uses TRBV2 with TRBJ2-2, with 11 bases that match TRBD1. V lost 6 bases, J lost 7 bases, and 7 bases stayed unmatched. Germline loops: CDR1 SNHLY, CDR2 FYNNEI. CDR3 length: 15 residues. The chain's CDR3 is CASREGQGVIGELFF. DNA of the CDR3: TGTGCCAGCAGGGAGGGACAGGGGGTCATCGGGGAGCTGTTTTTT.

The J gene is TRBJ1-6, the V gene TRBV19, with a possible D match to TRBD1 (5 bases). Trimming took 9 bases from V and 9 from J, leaving 18 bases between them. The germline V gene encodes CDR1 LNHDA and CDR2 SQIVND (reference sequence). This CDR3 comprises 14 residues. The CDR3 region has the DNA TGTGCCAGCAGTGCCGCGGAGGGGAGTTCACCCCTCCACTTT. Its protein is CASSAAEGSSPLHF.

The J gene is TRBJ2-5, the V gene TRBV6-5; 13 nucleotides line up with TRBD2. Germline-derived CDR1 and CDR2 are MNHEY and SVGAGI. There are 14 residues in the CDR3. Trimming cost V 4 bases and J 5 bases; bases outside gene matches: 1. Here the CDR3 DNA reads TGTGCCAGCAGTTGGACTAGCGGGGGTGAGACCCAGTACTTC. Its protein product is CASSWTSGGETQYF.

The rearrangement uses TRBV29-1 and TRBJ2-1; D unclear. The length of the CDR3 is 13 residues. Germline V CDR1 and CDR2: SQVTM, ANQGSEA. Trimming removed 1 base from V and 9 bases from J, with 13 bases in between. The CDR3 here is CSVEGSAGVEQFF. CDR3 nucleotide sequence: TGCAGCGTTGAAGGTTCGGCCGGAGTTGAGCAGTTCTTC.

The DNA of the CDR3 is TGCGCCAGCAGTGAGCCAAGCACTAGAGGGAATGAGCAGTTCTTC. Residues: CASSEPSTRGNEQFF. The chain has TRBV10-2 and TRBJ2-1; TRBD2 might be the D (5 bases). Deletions cut 2 bases from V and 7 bases from J, with 15 bases between. This CDR3 has 15 amino acids. Per germline, CDR1 WSHSY and CDR2 SAAADI.

This clone was counted between two and nine times. This chain connects TRBV5-6 to TRBJ2-5; the match to TRBD1 covers 8 bases. Trimming removed 4 bases from V and 4 bases from J; junction bases left unmatched: 9. Germline CDR1 and CDR2: SGHDT and YYEEEE. This CDR3 is built from 15 residues. The DNA of the CDR3 is TGTGCCAGCAGCCTCGGACAGGGCCAGGGAGAGACCCAGTACTTC. Translation: CASSLGQGQGETQYF.

The CDR3 loop reads CASKSWAREEDTEAFF. CDR3 nucleotides: TGTGCCAGCAAATCCTGGGCCAGGGAAGAGGACACTGAAGCTTTCTTT. This chain uses TRBV28 with TRBJ1-1; D perhaps matches TRBD1 (5 bases). The length of the CDR3 is 16 residues. The V gene's germline CDR1 is MDHEN and CDR2 SYDVKM. The V end lost 7 bases, the J end lost 3 bases, and 21 bases lay between the germline ends.

This clone has only a few counts. This rearrangement joins TRBV6-6 to TRBJ2-3, with TRBD2 matching over 10 bases. The junction had 8 bases not matched to a gene; V was cut back by 4 bases and J by 4 bases. Germline V gene sequence: CDR1 MNHNY, CDR2 SVGAGI (reference sequence). There are 16 residues in the CDR3. The chain's CDR3 is CASSCLSGGAPDTQYF. In DNA form, the CDR3 reads TGTGCCAGCAGTTGCCTAAGCGGGGGGGCCCCAGATACGCAGTATTTT.

Concerning this clone itself: Within the sample, other DNA sequences also encode this same CDR3. The gene calls are TRBV28 and TRBJ1-2, with D perhaps TRBD1 (6 bases). Germline CDR1 and CDR2: MDHEN and SYDVKM. The CDR3 loop spans 11 amino acids. Trimming took 8 bases from V and 5 from J, leaving 9 bases between them. CDR3 protein: CASSTGYGYTF. In nucleotides, the CDR3 is TGTGCCAGCTCGACAGGATATGGCTACACCTTC.

J is TRBJ2-1 and V is TRBV27; D might be TRBD2 (5 bases). Deletions cut 5 bases from V and 5 bases from J, with 16 bases between. The germline V gene encodes CDR1 MNHEY and CDR2 SMNVEV (reference sequence). The CDR3 consists of 15 residues. CDR3 in amino acids: CASSPWELSNNEQFF. CDR3 DNA: TGTGCCAGCAGTCCGTGGGAGCTTTCAAACAATGAGCAGTTCTTC.

This clone appeared once. The gene calls are TRBV6-1 and TRBJ2-5; TRBD1 is a possible D gene (5 bases). This CDR3 spans 14 amino acids. Germline CDR1 is MNHNS and CDR2 is SASEGT. The V gene lost 8 bases and the J gene lost 4 bases, with 17 bases spanning the gap. CDR3 sequence (DNA): TGTGCCAGCTGGCAGGGATCTCCCCCAGAGACCCAGTACTTC. This codes for CASWQGSPPETQYF.

This chain joins TRBV4-1 and TRBJ1-5; maybe TRBD1 (6 bases). Germline-derived CDR1 and CDR2 are MGHRA and YSYEKL. The CDR3 covers 14 residues. V was pared by 2 bases and J by 3 bases, with 8 bases between. The CDR3 DNA is TGCGCCAGCAGCCAACGACAGGACAATCAGCCCCAGCATTTT. Translating it yields CASSQRQDNQPQHF.

The genes are TRBV6-4 and TRBJ2-7, with 9 bases aligning to TRBD1. The CDR3 extends over 16 amino acids. The J segment lost 3 bases and the V segment lost 5 bases, leaving 11 bases of the junction unmatched. Germline V gene data show CDR1 as MRHNA and CDR2 as SNTAGT. For the CDR3, the DNA is TGTGCCAGCAGTAACACGCCGGGACAGGGTTTCTACGAGCAGTACTTC. Encoded protein: CASSNTPGQGFYEQYF.

The genes are TRBV5-1 and TRBJ2-3; 12 nucleotides line up with TRBD2. The CDR3 spans 19 residues. Germline loops: CDR1 SGHRS, CDR2 YFSETQ. V dropped 1 base and J dropped 5; count of bases not matched to a gene: 14. The CDR3 region is CASSLYPTSGGKYGDTQYF. The DNA of the CDR3 is TGCGCCAGCAGCTTGTATCCGACTAGCGGGGGAAAGTACGGAGATACGCAGTATTTT.

The chain joins TRBV27 to TRBJ2-7; 9 positions agree with TRBD1. The CDR3 totals 15 residues. The V gene's germline CDR1 is MNHEY and CDR2 SMNVEV (reference sequence). The V and J ends lost 3 bases and 2 bases, in that order; junction bases with no gene match: 5. CDR3 nucleotide sequence: TGTGCCAGCAGTTTGACCGGGACAGGGACCTACGAGCAGTACTTC. This sequence encodes CASSLTGTGTYEQYF.

V usage is TRBV6-4 and J usage is TRBJ2-1; 8 bases match TRBD2. The CDR3 is 14 amino acids. In germline, CDR1 is MRHNA, CDR2 SNTAGT. V lost 9 bases and J lost 5; bases outside the gene matches: 9. This chain's CDR3 is CASSVAGGHNEQFF. CDR3 bases: TGTGCCAGTTCGGTGGCGGGGGGTCACAATGAGCAGTTCTTC.

The genes are TRBV28 and TRBJ2-7; D might be TRBD1 (5 bases). Trimming cost V 6 bases and J 6 bases, with 18 bases left between them. This CDR3 region has 14 residues. Germline V CDR1 and CDR2: MDHEN, SYDVKM. CDR3 loop: CASRDISSGLEQYV. CDR3 nucleotide sequence: TGTGCCAGCAGGGACATATCGTCGGGTCTCGAGCAGTACGTC.